Following are 3 T cell receptor beta chains from one sample sequenced in a study of response to subunit inactivated influenza vaccine. MiXCR, run by TCRdb on the RT-PCR reads, gives a single entry per CDR3 protein. The sample lists more than 700,000 distinct CDR3 sequences; around 20% were seen once. The sequencing used PBMCs from blood, collected approximately 5 days after vaccination. Receptors originate from a man in his forties or fifties who received an inactivated influenza vaccine.

The V call is TRBV6-1, the J call TRBJ1-2, with 7 nucleotides matching TRBD1. This CDR3 is 14 amino acids long. Germline CDR1 MNHNS, CDR2 SASEGT. V lost 6 bases, J lost 2 bases, and 6 bases stayed unmatched. The CDR3 sequence: CASRPGGRNYGYTF. DNA for the CDR3: TGTGCCAGCAGGCCAGGGGGGCGGAACTATGGCTACACCTTC.

The J gene is TRBJ2-3, the V gene TRBV28; no firm D call. There are 18 residues in the CDR3. Germline V gene lookup returns CDR1 MDHEN and CDR2 SYDVKM. Trimming left V 5 bases short and J 3 bases short, with 24 bases between. CDR3: CASSAPTVVGVWTDTQYF. The DNA of the CDR3 is TGTGCCAGCAGTGCCCCCACCGTCGTAGGCGTATGGACAGATACGCAGTATTTT.

This clonotype was seen once. V usage is TRBV20-1 and J usage is TRBJ2-6; 12 positions agree with TRBD2. The V and J ends lost 5 bases and 0 bases, in that order; junction bases with no gene match: 11. The germline V gene has CDR1 DFQATT and CDR2 SNEGSKA (reference sequence). The CDR3 loop spans 19 amino acids. The chain's CDR3 is CSAVTSGGLTYSGANVLTF. The CDR3 bases are TGCAGTGCTGTTACTAGCGGGGGGCTGACCTACTCTGGGGCCAACGTCCTGACTTTC.